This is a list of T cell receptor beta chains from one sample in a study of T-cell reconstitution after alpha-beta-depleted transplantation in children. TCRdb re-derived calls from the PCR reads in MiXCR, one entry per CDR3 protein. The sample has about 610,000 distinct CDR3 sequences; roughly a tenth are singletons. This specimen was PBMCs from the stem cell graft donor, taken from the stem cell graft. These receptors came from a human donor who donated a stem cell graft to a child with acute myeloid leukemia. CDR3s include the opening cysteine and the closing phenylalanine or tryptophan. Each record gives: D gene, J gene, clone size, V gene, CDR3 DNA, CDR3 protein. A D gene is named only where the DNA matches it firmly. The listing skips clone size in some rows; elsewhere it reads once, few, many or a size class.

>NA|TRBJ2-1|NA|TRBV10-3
TGTGCCATCAGTGAGTCCGGGGGAGACCGGTTTGAGCAGTTCTTC
CAISESGGDRFEQFF
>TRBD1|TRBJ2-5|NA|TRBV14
TGTGCCAGCAGCCCACATGGGACAGTCGGGGAGACCCAGTACTTC
CASSPHGTVGETQYF
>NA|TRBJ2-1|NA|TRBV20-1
TGCAGTGCGAAACTAGCCCCCCGGGGAAATGAGCAGTTCTTC
CSAKLAPRGNEQFF
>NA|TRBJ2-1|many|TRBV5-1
TGCGCCAGCAGCTTGGCCTTCGGGAATGAGCAGTTCTTC
CASSLAFGNEQFF
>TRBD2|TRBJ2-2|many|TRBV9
TGTGCCAGCAGCTACGGGACTAGCGGGAGGGGCACCGGGGAGCTGTTTTTT
CASSYGTSGRGTGELFF
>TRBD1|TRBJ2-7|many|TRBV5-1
TGCGCCAGCAGCGCTGGACAGGGGGACTACGAGCAGTACTTC
CASSAGQGDYEQYF
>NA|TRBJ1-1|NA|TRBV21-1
TGTGCCAGCGGCACCGGGACAGGGGCGGAGGACACTGAAGCTTTCTTT
CASGTGTGAEDTEAFF
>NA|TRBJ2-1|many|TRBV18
TGTGCCAGCTCCGAGAATGAGCAGTTCTTC
CASSENEQFF
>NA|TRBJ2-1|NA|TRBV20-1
TGCAGTGCTAGAGTGCGGGTGCGCCGAACCCTTTACAATGAGCAGTTCTTC
CSARVRVRRTLYNEQFF
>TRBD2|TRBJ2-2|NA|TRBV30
TGTGCCTGGAGTGTATTAGCGGGAGGGACCGGGGAGCTGTTTTTT
CAWSVLAGGTGELFF
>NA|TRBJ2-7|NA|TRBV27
TGTGCCACTACGGACAGACTCACCTACGAGCAGTACTTC
CATTDRLTYEQYF
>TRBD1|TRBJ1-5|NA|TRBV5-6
TGTGCCAGCAGCTTATTTGTGGGGCAGGGGGGCAATCAGCCCCAGCATTTT
CASSLFVGQGGNQPQHF
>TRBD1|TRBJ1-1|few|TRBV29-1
TGCAGCGTTGAAGGACAGGGGTCGAGCACTGAAGCTTTCTTT
CSVEGQGSSTEAFF
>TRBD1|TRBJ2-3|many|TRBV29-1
TGCAGCGCCGGGACAGGGTTTAGCACAGATACGCAGTATTTT
CSAGTGFSTDTQYF
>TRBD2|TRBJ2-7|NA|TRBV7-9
TGTGCCAGCAGCTCGGGCCAGGGACTAGCGGGAGAAGAGCAGTACTTC
CASSSGQGLAGEEQYF
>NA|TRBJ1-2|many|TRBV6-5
TGTGCCAGCAGTTGGCTGGCTAGGGTCAGTCAAGATTACTATGGCTACACCTTC
CASSWLARVSQDYYGYTF